The rows below give T cell receptor beta chains drawn from one sample of a study of T cell responses to AZD1222 COVID-19 vaccine. Assay used: immunoSEQ multiplex PCR; TCRdb lists only in-frame clones, some missing. Of approximately 150,000 clones listed, around 90% are singletons. The source was peripheral blood, collected on day 0 of AZD1222 vaccination. The source of these receptors is an adult in good health. CDR3s include the opening cysteine and the closing phenylalanine or tryptophan. D genes are given only for firm matches. Only part of the rows carry a size: once, few, many, or a class if the clone is expanded.

D gene	clone size	V gene	J gene	CDR3 protein	CDR3 DNA
-	-	TRBV3-1/TRBV3-2	TRBJ1-4	CASSQGRQGNEKLFF	TGTGCCAGCAGCCAAGGCAGGCAAGGAAATGAAAAACTGTTTTTT
TRBD1	-	TRBV19	TRBJ1-4	CASSHSGGEVLFF	TGTGCCAGTAGCCACTCAGGGGGCGAGGTACTGTTTTTT
-	-	TRBV20-1	TRBJ1-2	CRVGTDYGYTF	TGCAGGGTGGGGACGGACTATGGCTACACCTTC
-	-	TRBV29-1	TRBJ2-2	CSVRSGTVTGELFF	TGCAGCGTTCGCTCCGGGACGGTCACCGGGGAGCTGTTTTTT
TRBD1	-	TRBV29-1	TRBJ1-5	CSAPTGKRRNQPQHF	TGCAGCGCCCCGACAGGGAAGCGGCGCAATCAGCCCCAGCATTTT
TRBD1	-	TRBV30	TRBJ2-2	CACYQGQGWSGELFF	TGTGCCTGCTACCAAGGACAGGGGTGGTCCGGGGAGCTGTTTTTT
TRBD2	few	TRBV5-6	TRBJ2-5	CASSGRILAGGRGETQYF	TGTGCCAGCAGCGGACGAATCCTAGCGGGAGGCCGGGGAGAGACCCAGTACTTC
-	-	TRBV7-9	TRBJ1-1	CASSPGLTTEAFF	TGTGCCAGCAGCCCGGGACTAACTACTGAAGCTTTCTTT
-	-	TRBV19	TRBJ1-1	CASKVSWTVNTEAFF	TGTGCCAGTAAGGTTTCGTGGACAGTGAACACTGAAGCTTTCTTT
-	-	TRBV27	TRBJ1-5	CASSANGGGRSNQPQHF	TGTGCCAGCAGCGCCAATGGTGGGGGGCGTAGTAATCAGCCCCAGCATTTT
TRBD2	-	TRBV6-5	TRBJ2-1	CASSYLAGVIGMLFF	TGTGCCAGCAGTTACTTAGCGGGAGTAATTGGGATGCTGTTCTTC
TRBD1	-	TRBV5-1	TRBJ1-1	CASSLGQGFTEAFF	TGCGCCAGCAGCTTGGGACAGGGTTTCACTGAAGCTTTCTTT
-	-	TRBV5-1	TRBJ2-3	CASSFVSAADTQYF	TGCGCCAGCAGCTTCGTTAGCGCGGCAGATACGCAGTATTTT
TRBD1	-	TRBV6-6	TRBJ2-6	CASSPRDRGSGANVLTF	TGTGCCAGCAGTCCCCGGGACAGGGGCTCTGGGGCCAACGTCCTGACTTTC
-	-	TRBV5-6	TRBJ1-1	CASSLVMGGTEAFF	TGTGCCAGCAGCTTGGTTATGGGTGGAACTGAAGCTTTCTTT
TRBD2	-	TRBV28	TRBJ2-1	CASSSIRLAGGSSYNEQFF	TGTGCCAGCAGTTCGATCCGACTAGCGGGAGGGTCCTCCTACAATGAGCAGTTCTTC
-	few	TRBV28	TRBJ1-4	CASSLLANEKLFF	TGTGCCAGCAGTTTATTGGCTAATGAAAAACTGTTTTTT
-	once	TRBV4-1	TRBJ1-6	CASSQGRVPNSPLHF	TGCGCCAGCAGCCAGGGACGAGTCCCGAATTCACCCCTCCACTTT
-	-	TRBV14	TRBJ1-2	CASSSPGGIGGYTF	TGTGCCAGCAGCTCCCCCGGGGGGATAGGTGGCTACACCTTC
-	-	TRBV5-1	TRBJ1-1	CASSFGLEPTEAFF	TGCGCCAGCAGCTTCGGTTTGGAGCCCACTGAAGCTTTCTTT
TRBD1	-	TRBV9	TRBJ1-4	CASSALDRDYEKLFF	TGTGCCAGCAGCGCCCTGGACAGGGATTATGAAAAACTGTTTTTT
TRBD1	-	TRBV7-6	TRBJ1-5	CASGHPLGQYSNQPQHF	TGTGCCAGCGGCCACCCCCTGGGACAGTATAGCAATCAGCCCCAGCATTTT
-	-	TRBV19	TRBJ2-7	CASRPAAGRHYEQYF	TGTGCCAGTAGGCCCGCGGCGGGACGTCACTACGAGCAGTACTTC
TRBD1	-	TRBV5-1	TRBJ2-7	CASSRDREAYEQYF	TGCGCCAGCAGCCGGGACAGGGAGGCCTACGAGCAGTACTTC
-	-	TRBV4-2	TRBJ1-6	CASSQGSGQRNSPLHF	TGTGCCAGCAGCCAAGGGAGTGGACAGAGAAATTCACCCCTCCACTTT
-	-	TRBV21-1	TRBJ1-4	CASSPKVALFPLQYEKLFF	TGTGCCAGCAGCCCTAAAGTGGCACTTTTCCCCCTGCAATATGAAAAACTGTTTTTT
TRBD1	-	TRBV18	TRBJ2-3	CASSPQTGGTDTQYF	TGTGCCAGCTCTCCCCAGACAGGGGGCACAGATACGCAGTATTTT
-	-	TRBV19	TRBJ1-5	CASSIPPSRGNQPQHF	TGTGCCAGTAGTATCCCGCCCTCTAGGGGCAATCAGCCCCAGCATTTT
-	-	TRBV10-1	TRBJ1-4	CASSEGGPSNEKLFF	TGCGCCAGCAGTGAGGGTGGACCGAGTAATGAAAAACTGTTTTTT
-	few	TRBV3-1/TRBV3-2	TRBJ2-1	CASSQGLGYEQFF	TGTGCCAGCAGCCAAGGGTTAGGCTATGAGCAGTTCTTC
TRBD1	-	TRBV19	TRBJ2-7	CASSIPPGQGFYEQYF	TGTGCCAGTAGTATCCCACCGGGACAGGGCTTCTACGAGCAGTACTTC
-	-	TRBV19	TRBJ1-1	CASSLWNTEAFF	TGTGCCAGTAGCCTGTGGAACACTGAAGCTTTCTTT
-	-	TRBV7-8	TRBJ2-1	CASSLPSELRGYNEQFF	TGTGCCAGCAGCTTACCCTCGGAGTTGAGGGGCTACAATGAGCAGTTCTTC
TRBD1	-	TRBV29-1	TRBJ1-3	CSVGTGENTIYF	TGCAGCGTTGGGACAGGGGAAAACACCATATATTTT
TRBD1	-	TRBV28	TRBJ1-2	CASSPSTGGFYGYTF	TGTGCCAGCAGTCCCTCAACAGGGGGCTTCTATGGCTACACCTTC
-	-	TRBV19	TRBJ2-1	CASSTGSSYNEQFF	TGTGCCAGTAGTACAGGGTCATCTTACAATGAGCAGTTCTTC
-	-	TRBV2	TRBJ1-2	CASAWRQDYGYTF	TGTGCCAGCGCGTGGCGGCAGGACTATGGCTACACCTTC
-	once	TRBV24-1	TRBJ2-2	CATLPRGRGTGELFF	TGTGCCACCTTACCGAGGGGGCGGGGGACCGGGGAGCTGTTTTTT
-	few	TRBV18	TRBJ2-7	CASASDRAPTYEQYF	TGTGCCAGCGCCTCTGATCGGGCTCCAACCTACGAGCAGTACTTC
TRBD1	few	TRBV6-5	TRBJ2-7	CASTFTSGQSYEQYF	TGTGCCAGCACCTTTACGTCGGGACAGTCCTACGAGCAGTACTTC